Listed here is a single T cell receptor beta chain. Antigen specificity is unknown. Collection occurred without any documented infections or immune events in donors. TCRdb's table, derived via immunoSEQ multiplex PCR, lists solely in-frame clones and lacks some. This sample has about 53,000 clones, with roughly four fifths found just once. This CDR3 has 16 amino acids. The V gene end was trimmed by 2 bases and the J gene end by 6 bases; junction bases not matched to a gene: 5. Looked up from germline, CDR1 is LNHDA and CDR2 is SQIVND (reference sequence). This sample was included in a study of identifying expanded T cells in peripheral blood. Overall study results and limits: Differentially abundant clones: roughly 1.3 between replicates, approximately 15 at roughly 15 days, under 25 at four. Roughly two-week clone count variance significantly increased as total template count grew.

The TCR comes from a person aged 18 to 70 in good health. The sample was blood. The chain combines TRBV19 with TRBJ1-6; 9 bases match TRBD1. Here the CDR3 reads CASSIRKTGGNSPLHF. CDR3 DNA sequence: TGTGCCAGTAGTATAAGGAAGACAGGGGGTAATTCACCCCTCCACTTT.